This entry is about one T cell receptor beta chain. Its cognate antigen is unknown. The assay was run at survey level. Repertoires were generated with immunoSEQ multiplex PCR, while TCRdb's copy carries only in-frame clones and drops some. The data contain approximately 13,000 clones, roughly three quarters of them singletons. This sample is part of a study of pediatric ulcerative colitis. General study results and limits: Compared with controls, ulcerative colitis showed greater blood-rectum clone sharing.

During colonoscopy, one to two rectal pinch biopsies were collected. The CDR3 consists of 13 residues. Germline lookup yields CDR1 MNHNY and CDR2 SVGAGI (reference sequence). V lost 8 bases to trimming and J lost 8 bases, with 15 bases between them. Sequencing was done on a sample of gut tissue. The sequence was obtained from a boy aged 5-17 years who was a control in a study of pediatric ulcerative colitis. The genes are TRBV6-6 and TRBJ1-4, with a weak D call TRBD1 (6 bases). The DNA for the CDR3 is TGTGCCAGCTCGGGGGGCGCGAGGGAAAAACTGTTTTTT. It yields the protein CASSGGAREKLFF.